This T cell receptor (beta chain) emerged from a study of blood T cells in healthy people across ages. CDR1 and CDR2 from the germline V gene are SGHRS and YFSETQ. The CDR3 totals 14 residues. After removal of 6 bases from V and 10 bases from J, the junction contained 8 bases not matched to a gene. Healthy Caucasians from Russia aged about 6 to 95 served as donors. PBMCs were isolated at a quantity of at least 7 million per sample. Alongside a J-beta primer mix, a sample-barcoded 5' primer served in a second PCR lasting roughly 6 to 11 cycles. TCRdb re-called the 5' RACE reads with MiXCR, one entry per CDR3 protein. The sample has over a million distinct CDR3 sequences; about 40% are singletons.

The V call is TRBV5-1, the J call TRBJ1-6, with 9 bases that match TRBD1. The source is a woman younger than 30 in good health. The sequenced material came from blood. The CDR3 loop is CASTVDRGGSPLHF. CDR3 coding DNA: TGCGCCAGCACCGTGGACAGGGGCGGATCACCCCTCCACTTT.